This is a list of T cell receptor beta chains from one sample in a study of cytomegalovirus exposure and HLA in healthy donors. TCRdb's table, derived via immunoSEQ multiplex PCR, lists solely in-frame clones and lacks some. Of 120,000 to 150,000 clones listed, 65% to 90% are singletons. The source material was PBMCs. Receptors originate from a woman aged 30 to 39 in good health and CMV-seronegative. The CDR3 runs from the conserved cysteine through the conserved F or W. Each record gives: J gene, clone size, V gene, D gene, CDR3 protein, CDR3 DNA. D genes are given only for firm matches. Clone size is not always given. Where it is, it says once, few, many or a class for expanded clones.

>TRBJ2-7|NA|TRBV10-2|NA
CASGHYEQYF
TGCGCCAGCGGGCACTACGAGCAGTACTTC
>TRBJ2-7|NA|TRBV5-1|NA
CASSLRARSYEQYF
TGCGCCAGCAGCTTGCGTGCCAGGTCCTACGAGCAGTACTTC
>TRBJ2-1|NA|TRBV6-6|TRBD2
CASSYRGGVENEQFF
TGTGCCAGCAGTTACCGGGGGGGGGTTGAAAATGAGCAGTTCTTC
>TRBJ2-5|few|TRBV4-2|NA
CASSQHGGQETQYF
TGTGCCAGCAGCCAGCACGGAGGGCAAGAGACCCAGTACTTC
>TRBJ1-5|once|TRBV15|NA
CATSRGIFQPQHF
TGTGCCACCAGCAGAGGTATTTTTCAGCCCCAGCATTTT
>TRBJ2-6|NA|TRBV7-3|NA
CASSSVGANVLTF
TGTGCCAGCAGCTCTGTTGGGGCCAACGTCCTGACTTTC
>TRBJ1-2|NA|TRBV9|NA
CASSGTMSYTF
TGTGCCAGCAGCGGGACAATGAGCTACACCTTC
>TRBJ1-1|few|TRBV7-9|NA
CASSLGSGSLNTEAFF
TGTGCCAGCAGCTTAGGGTCAGGTAGTCTGAACACTGAAGCTTTCTTT
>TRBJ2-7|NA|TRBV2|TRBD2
CASSPPGGPYEQYF
TGTGCCAGCAGCCCCCCGGGGGGACCCTACGAGCAGTACTTC
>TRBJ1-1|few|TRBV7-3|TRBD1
CASSRDREGEAFF
TGTGCCAGCAGTAGGGACAGGGAAGGTGAAGCTTTCTTT
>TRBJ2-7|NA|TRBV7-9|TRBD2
CASSSTLAGAYEQYF
TGTGCCAGCAGCTCCACCTTAGCGGGGGCCTACGAGCAGTACTTC
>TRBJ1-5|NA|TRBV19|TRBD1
CASSRDRGNQPQHF
TGTGCCAGTAGTCGGGACAGGGGCAATCAGCCCCAGCATTTT
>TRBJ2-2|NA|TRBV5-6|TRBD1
CASSLAGTGRLTGELFF
TGTGCCAGCAGCTTGGCAGGGACAGGAAGACTCACCGGGGAGCTGTTTTTT
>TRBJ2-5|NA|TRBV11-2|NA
CASSLGSQETQYF
TGTGCCAGCAGCTTAGGCAGCCAAGAGACCCAGTACTTC
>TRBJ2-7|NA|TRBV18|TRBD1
CASSPGTGDAYEQYF
TGTGCCAGCTCACCCGGGACAGGGGACGCCTACGAGCAGTACTTC
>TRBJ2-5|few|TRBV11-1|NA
CASRATTQQETQYF
TGTGCCAGCAGAGCGACGACCCAGCAAGAGACCCAGTACTTC